This TCR beta chain appears in the sequencing data of a study of PD-L1 blockade in urothelial cancer. Study-level background: T cells numbered a median of 141,255 in the blood samples.

The time point denotes: pretreatment peripheral blood. Disease in patients was locally advanced or metastatic urothelial carcinoma. Added to each PCR by spiking were synthetic TCR analog templates. Here immunoSEQ multiplex PCR was the method, and the copy in TCRdb shows in-frame clones only, minus some. The table has tens of thousands of clones, 90% seen once. The receptor's source is a man between 60 and 70 years old with urothelial cancer. The sample consisted of PBMCs, taken around atezolizumab (anti-PD-L1) treatment.

CDR3 in amino acids: CASRRGQGYSPLHF. The CDR3, as DNA: TGTGCCAGCAGACGAGGACAGGGTTATTCACCCCTCCACTTT. The V call is TRBV11-2, the J call TRBJ1-6; 8 positions match TRBD1. After removal of 6 bases from V and 8 bases from J, the junction contained 6 bases not matched to a gene. The CDR3 contains 14 residues. In germline, CDR1 is SGHAT, CDR2 FQNNGV.